The TCR beta chain under discussion was sequenced for a study of cytotoxic CD8 clonotypes in ibrutinib-treated CLL. Background on the study: Sequenced samples delivered averages of around 250,000 productive templates and 94,082 productive rearrangements.

In regard to this clone: Its antigen is still unknown.

Study results and caveats: Exceeding age-matched healthy donors, baseline clonality also tracked the counts of circulating CD8+ T cells. Clonality showed a rise at ibrutinib response that reversed toward baseline at progression.

Germline loops: CDR1 SGDLS, CDR2 YYNGEE. V was cut by 4 bases and J by 5 bases, with 6 bases left in between. The CDR3 covers 11 residues. Sequencing used immunoSEQ multiplex PCR; TCRdb keeps in-frame clones, though not all of them. Among more than 300,000 clones listed, around four fifths were seen once. This TCR derives from a human donor with chronic lymphocytic leukemia. The chain links TRBV9 to TRBJ1-1, with D uncertain. This material consisted of PBMCs, taken before ibrutinib treatment. CDR3 region: CASSPATEAFF. The CDR3 DNA reads as TGTGCCAGCAGCCCGGCGACTGAAGCTTTCTTT.